In its sample, the clone carrying this T cell receptor (beta chain) was seen once. The CDR3 length is 16 residues. CDR1 SGHNT and CDR2 YENEEA come from the germline V gene. V lost 5 bases, J lost 2 bases, and 10 bases stayed unmatched. This specimen comes from a study of blood T cell repertoires in COVID-19. Study-wide context: Sample material is recorded as cDNA or gDNA derived from T cells, B-cell-depleted T cells, or PBMCs.

Original methodology: Counts of nucleated cells, estimated from reference gene primer amplification, were obtained. Only in-frame clones appear in the TCRdb table, and some are missing; sequencing was by immunoSEQ multiplex PCR. The V and J calls and clone size were taken over from that table, and D and trimming were inferred from the DNA. The data contain roughly 150,000 clones, 85% of them singletons. The sequence was obtained from a man aged 50 to 60 with acute or convalescent COVID-19. What was sequenced was peripheral blood. The chain joins TRBV11-3 to TRBJ2-3, with 7 bases fitting TRBD2. The CDR3 here is CASSPGTTRYTDTQYF. CDR3 nucleotides: TGTGCCAGCAGCCCGGGGACTACACGATACACAGATACGCAGTATTTT.